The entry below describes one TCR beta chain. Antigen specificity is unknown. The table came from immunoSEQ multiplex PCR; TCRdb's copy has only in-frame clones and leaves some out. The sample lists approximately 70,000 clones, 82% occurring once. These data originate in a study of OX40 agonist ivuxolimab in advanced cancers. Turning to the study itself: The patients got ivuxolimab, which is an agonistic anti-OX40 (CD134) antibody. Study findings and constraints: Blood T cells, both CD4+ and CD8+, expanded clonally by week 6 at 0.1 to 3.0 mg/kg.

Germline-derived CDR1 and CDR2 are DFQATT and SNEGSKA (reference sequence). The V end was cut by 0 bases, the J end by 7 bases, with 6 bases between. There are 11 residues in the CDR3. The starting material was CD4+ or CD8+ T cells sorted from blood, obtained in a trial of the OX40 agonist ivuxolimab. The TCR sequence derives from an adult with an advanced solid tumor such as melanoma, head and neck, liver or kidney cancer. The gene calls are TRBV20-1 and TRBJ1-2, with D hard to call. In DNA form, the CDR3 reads TGCAGTGCTAGAGATCTCCCTGGCTACACCTTC. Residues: CSARDLPGYTF.